The sample holds many counts of the clone carrying this TCR beta chain. These data originate in a study of human T cells and chemical hapten exposure. Turning to the study itself: Researchers reported sensitizing a roughly 2 cm by roughly 2 cm upper inner arm skin site with 2% DPC.

Germline V CDR1 and CDR2: SGHVS, FNYEAQ. There are 15 residues in the CDR3. Trimming removed 1 base at V and 2 bases at J, with 11 bases between. Each CDR3 protein gets one entry after TCRdb re-called the RACE reads with MiXCR. Of approximately 86,000 distinct CDR3 sequences listed, around 9.9% are singletons. Time point defined: patch test 3, about 24 weeks after DPC sensitization. The sample's treatment: therapeutic diphenylcyclopropenone sensitization with weekly scalp DPC. Material: whole blood, obtained in connection with sensitization to the hapten diphenylcyclopropenone (DPC). V gene TRBV7-6 combines with J gene TRBJ2-5; D ambiguous. This sequence was found in a woman under 40 with alopecia areata. Some clones in this sample may be carry-over from other donors' samples. The CDR3 here is CASSLVVDIQETQYF. Here the CDR3 DNA reads TGTGCCAGCAGCTTAGTGGTGGATATACAAGAGACCCAGTACTTC. Together with reference TRBV7-6 and TRBJ2-5, the CDR3 gives the full variable domain: GAGVSQSPRYKVTKRGQDVALRCDPISGHVSLYWYRQALGQGPEFLTYFNYEAQQDKSGLPNDRFSAERPEGSISTLTIQRTEQRDSAMYRCASSLVVDIQETQYFGPGTRLLVL.